This T cell receptor beta chain was sequenced for a study of T cell repertoires in cytomegalovirus infection. General study results and limits: Cumulative frequency of public TCR beta families picked out carriers of CMV plus the relevant HLA.

Worth noting for this clonotype: The antigen remains undetermined.

The V end lost 3 bases, the J end lost 4 bases, and 9 bases lay between the germline ends. The CDR3 extends over 13 amino acids. In germline, CDR1 is SEHNR, CDR2 FQNEAQ (reference sequence). TCRdb reanalysed the reads using MiXCR and keeps one entry per CDR3 protein. The table includes around 530,000 distinct CDR3 sequences, less than 30% detected once. The origin of this receptor is a human donor in good health (CMV status not recorded). Some clones in this sample may be carry-over from other donors' samples. This chain links TRBV7-9 with TRBJ1-1; perhaps TRBD1 as D (5 bases). The sequenced sample consisted of PBMCs. CDR3 nucleotides: TGTGCCAGCAGCTTGGGGGTTTCCACTGAAGCTTTCTTT. It is translated as CASSLGVSTEAFF.